This TCR beta chain was recorded in a study of T cell repertoires in cytomegalovirus infection (dated by TCRdb to between 2018 and 2020). General notes on the study: Because public TCR beta signatures pointed to carriage of CMV infection together with the matching HLA type, the HLA type of each donor mattered for the analysis. General findings and caveats noted by the study authors: In both this cohort and an independent approximately 370-donor cohort, the cumulative frequency of public TCR beta family members distinguished carriers of CMV infection plus the relevant HLA type. The ex vivo response was dominated by HLA-C-restricted CMV-specific TCR beta clonotypes, which also provided the single most frequent clonotype in two of eight donors.

Per the germline V gene, SGHTA is the CDR1 and FQGNSA is the CDR2. From V the trimming removes 1 base and from J it removes 2 bases, while the gene matches leave 1 base of the junction unaccounted for. Reading from cysteine to phenylalanine, the CDR3 counts 15 amino acids. The CDR3 DNA has 45 bases and is translated from base 1. This clonotype was detected ten times or more. It has no known antigen specificity. Per-base qualities were not stored, and no clone one base away is much larger. These reads were obtained on an Illumina HiSeq 1500. TCRdb's own reprocessing of the public reads used fastp at Q25 and MiXCR and kept productive beta chains. Each CDR3 protein gets just one entry, which takes the most common genes and DNA from the rows behind it. In this sample the table shows roughly 310,000 distinct CDR3 sequences, about a sixth of which occur a single time. More than 10% of the sample comes from the top ten.

The TCR was taken from a human donor in good health (CMV status not recorded). Some clones in this sample may be carry-over from other donors' samples. The sample was PBMCs. The V gene is TRBV7-2 and the J gene is TRBJ2-1; TRBD1 fits 8 bases in the junction. The nucleotide sequence reads TGTGCCAGCAGCTTAGGGACAGGGACCTACAATGAGCAGTTCTTC. This sequence encodes CASSLGTGTYNEQFF.